A single sample is the source of the 6 T cell receptor beta chains below, sequenced in a study of OX40 agonist ivuxolimab in advanced cancers. Assay: immunoSEQ multiplex PCR; the TCRdb copy retains only in-frame clones and omits some. Here the sample spans 75,000 to 95,000 clones, about 85% being singletons. The sequencing here drew on CD4+ or CD8+ T cells sorted from blood, taken in a trial of the OX40 agonist ivuxolimab. The receptors were gathered from an adult with an advanced solid tumor such as melanoma, head and neck, liver or kidney cancer.

The chain combines TRBV19 with TRBJ2-7; 10 bases fit TRBD2. Looked up from germline, CDR1 is LNHDA and CDR2 is SQIVND (reference sequence). The CDR3 is 15 amino acids. V shed 5 bases, J shed 6 bases, and the junction held 10 bases outside the gene matches. The chain's CDR3 is CASSPPSGRFVEQYF. The CDR3, as DNA: TGTGCCAGTAGTCCTCCTAGCGGGAGATTTGTCGAGCAGTACTTC.

This clone was recorded a few times. The J gene is TRBJ1-4, the V gene TRBV13; the D is unclear. The CDR3 sequence is 17 residues long. From germline, CDR1 is PRHDT and CDR2 FYEKMQ (reference sequence). V lost 0 bases and J lost 5, with 16 bases in between. The CDR3 nucleotides read TGTGCCAGCAGCTTAGGGCCCGGGCCTACGCGGAATGAAAAACTGTTTTTT. Amino acids: CASSLGPGPTRNEKLFF.

V usage is TRBV7-2 and J usage is TRBJ2-3, with 7 bases that match TRBD2. The germline gives CDR1 SGHTA, CDR2 FQGNSA. This CDR3 has 15 amino acids. The junction had 7 bases not matched to a gene; V was cut back by 4 bases and J by 3 bases. CDR3 DNA: TGTGCCAGCAGCTCGACTAGCAGTTTGACAGATACGCAGTATTTT. It is translated as CASSSTSSLTDTQYF.

J is TRBJ2-1 and V is TRBV27; D perhaps matches TRBD2 (5 bases). Trimming left V 4 bases short and J 4 bases short, with 11 bases between. Germline V gives CDR1 MNHEY, CDR2 SMNVEV (reference sequence). CDR3 length: 14 amino acids. In nucleotides, the CDR3 is TGTGCCAGCAGTTACCGGGGAAAGTACAATGAGCAGTTCTTC. This codes for CASSYRGKYNEQFF.

This chain joins TRBV14 and TRBJ2-7; D call uncertain. Germline V gene sequence: CDR1 SGHDN, CDR2 FVKESK. V lost 2 bases, J lost 3 bases, and 11 bases lay in between. The CDR3 is 14 amino acids. The DNA for the CDR3 is TGTGCCAGCAGCCAAATGCAGAGGAACTACGAGCAGTACTTC. This sequence encodes CASSQMQRNYEQYF.

V is TRBV12-2 and J is TRBJ1-2; TRBD1 reflects the table's D call only, with no check against the DNA. TRBV12-2 is marked as a pseudogene. The CDR3 extends over 16 amino acids. The CDR3 is CASRFKVHSTNYGYTF. CDR3 nucleotides: TGTGCAAGTCGCTTTAAGGTTCACAGTACCAACTATGGCTACACCTTC.